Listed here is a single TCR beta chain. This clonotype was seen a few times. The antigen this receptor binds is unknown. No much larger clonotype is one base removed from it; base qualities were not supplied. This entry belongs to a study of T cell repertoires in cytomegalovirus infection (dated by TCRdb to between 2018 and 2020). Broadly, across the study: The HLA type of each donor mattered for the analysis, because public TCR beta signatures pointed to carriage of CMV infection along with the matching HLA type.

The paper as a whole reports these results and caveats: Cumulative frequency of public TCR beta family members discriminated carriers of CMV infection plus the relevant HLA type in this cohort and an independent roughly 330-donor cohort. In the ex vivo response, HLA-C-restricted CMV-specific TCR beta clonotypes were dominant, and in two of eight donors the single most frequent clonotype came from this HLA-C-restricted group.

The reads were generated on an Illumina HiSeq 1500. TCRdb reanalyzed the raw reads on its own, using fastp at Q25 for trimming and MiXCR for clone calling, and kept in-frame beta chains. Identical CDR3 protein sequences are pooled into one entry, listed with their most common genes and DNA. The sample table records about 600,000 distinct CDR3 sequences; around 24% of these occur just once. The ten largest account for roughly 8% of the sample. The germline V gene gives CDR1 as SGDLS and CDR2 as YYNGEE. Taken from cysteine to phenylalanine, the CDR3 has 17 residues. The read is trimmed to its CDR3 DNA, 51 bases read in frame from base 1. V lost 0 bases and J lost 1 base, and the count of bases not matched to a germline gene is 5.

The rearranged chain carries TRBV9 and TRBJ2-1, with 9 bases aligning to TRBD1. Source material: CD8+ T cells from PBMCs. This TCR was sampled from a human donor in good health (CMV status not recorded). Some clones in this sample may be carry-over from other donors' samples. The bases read TGTGCCAGCAGCGTAGCGGGGGGACAGGGATCCTACAATGAGCAGTTCTTC. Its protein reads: CASSVAGGQGSYNEQFF.